This T cell receptor beta chain was sequenced during a study of cytomegalovirus exposure and HLA in healthy donors. Study details: As an earlier analysis found, about 179 million T cells yielded about 120 million unique TCR beta sequences. Notes on the study in general: Some V segments, TRBV6-2 and TRBV6-3 among them, were indistinguishable and were therefore excluded. In a later analysis, most CMV-associated TCR beta chains appeared HLA-restricted. CMV antigen specificity of a few CMV-associated chains was confirmed in vitro.

In regard to this clone: As yet, its antigen is unknown.

The CDR3 consists of 15 residues. Unmatched junction bases numbered 6, after V lost 2 bases and J lost 5 bases. Germline loops: CDR1 WNHNN, CDR2 SYGVQD (reference sequence). The PCR made use of 60 Vbeta and 13 Jbeta primers. The repertoire was sequenced with immunoSEQ multiplex PCR; TCRdb's copy has only in-frame clones and lacks some. The data contain under 200,000 clones, 70% to 90% of them seen just once; the ten biggest clones take up 0.8% to 1%. Sequenced input: PBMCs. This chain links TRBV10-1 with TRBJ1-1; 9 positions agree with TRBD1. The sequence was obtained from a woman in her twenties or thirties in good health and CMV-seronegative. The CDR3 sequence is CASSEQGTGRTEAFF. Written as DNA, the CDR3 is TGCGCCAGCAGTGAGCAAGGGACAGGGCGGACTGAAGCTTTCTTT.